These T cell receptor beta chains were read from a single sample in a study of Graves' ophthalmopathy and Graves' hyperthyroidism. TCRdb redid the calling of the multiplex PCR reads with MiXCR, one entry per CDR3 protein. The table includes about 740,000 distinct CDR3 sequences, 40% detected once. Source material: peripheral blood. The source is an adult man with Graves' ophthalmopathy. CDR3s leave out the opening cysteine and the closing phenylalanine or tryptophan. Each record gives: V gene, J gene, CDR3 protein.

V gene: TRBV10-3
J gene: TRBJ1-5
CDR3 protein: AIGGGGTGGSYQPQH

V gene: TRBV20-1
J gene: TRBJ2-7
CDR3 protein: SASRLGGASSYEQY

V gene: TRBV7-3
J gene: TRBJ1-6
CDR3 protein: ASSLGNRINSPLH

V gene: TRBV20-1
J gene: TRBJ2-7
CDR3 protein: SAIDRAGGSYEQY

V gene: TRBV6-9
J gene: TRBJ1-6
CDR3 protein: ASIPRGGNSPLH

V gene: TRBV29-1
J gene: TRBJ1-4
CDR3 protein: SVEVRGAEEKLL

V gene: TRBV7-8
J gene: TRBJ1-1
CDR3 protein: ARRWLPNTEAF

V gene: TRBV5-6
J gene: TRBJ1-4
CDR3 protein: ASSQEVGVEKLF

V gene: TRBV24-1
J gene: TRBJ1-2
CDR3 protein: ATSGTQGGYGYT

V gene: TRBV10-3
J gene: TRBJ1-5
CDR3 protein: AIRDRGDSEPQH

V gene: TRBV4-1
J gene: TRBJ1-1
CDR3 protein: ASSHRQGGTMNTEAF

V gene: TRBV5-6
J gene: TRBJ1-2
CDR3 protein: ASSYTTGRYT

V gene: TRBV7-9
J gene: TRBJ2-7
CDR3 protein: ASSSPSGTNEQY

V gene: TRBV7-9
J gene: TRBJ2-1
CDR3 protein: ASSLEGSGEQF

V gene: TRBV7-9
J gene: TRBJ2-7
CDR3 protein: ASSLRQDGYEQY

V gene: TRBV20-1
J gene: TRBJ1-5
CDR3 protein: SARDPGKNYNQPQH

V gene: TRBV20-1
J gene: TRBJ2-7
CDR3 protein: SARDGYEQY

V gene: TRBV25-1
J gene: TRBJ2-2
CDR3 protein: ASVEQGNTGELF

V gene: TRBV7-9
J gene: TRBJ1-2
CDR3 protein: ASSLESGAGGYT

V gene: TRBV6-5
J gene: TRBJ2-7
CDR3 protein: ASSITGVPYGQY

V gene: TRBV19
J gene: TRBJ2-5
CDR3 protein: ASSSDEETQY

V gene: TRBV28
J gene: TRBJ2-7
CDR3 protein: ASSEGLAEAEQY

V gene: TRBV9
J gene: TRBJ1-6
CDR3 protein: ASSVGQGVWSPLH

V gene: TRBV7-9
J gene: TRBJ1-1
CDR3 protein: AGSLAGTGSSAF

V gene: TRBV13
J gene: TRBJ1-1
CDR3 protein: ASSMQGTEAF

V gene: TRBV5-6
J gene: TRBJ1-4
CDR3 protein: ASSRTGGASFNEKLF

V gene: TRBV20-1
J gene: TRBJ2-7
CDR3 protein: SASTASGGNPYEQY

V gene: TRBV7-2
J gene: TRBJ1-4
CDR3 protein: ASSQVTAEKLF

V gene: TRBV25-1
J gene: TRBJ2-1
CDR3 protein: ASSEPDGTGNPNEQF

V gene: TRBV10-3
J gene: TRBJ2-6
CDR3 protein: AISLGWSGDSRSGANVLT

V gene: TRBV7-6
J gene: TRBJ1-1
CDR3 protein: ASSRNVAAGEAF

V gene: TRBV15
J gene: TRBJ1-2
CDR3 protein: ATSKRTVPYT

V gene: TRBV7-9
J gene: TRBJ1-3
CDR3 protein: ASNRVGNTIY

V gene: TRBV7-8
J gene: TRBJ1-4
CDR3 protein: ASSFLVGQGSITANEKLF

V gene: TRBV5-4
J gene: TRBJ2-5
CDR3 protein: ASSTGGNQETQY

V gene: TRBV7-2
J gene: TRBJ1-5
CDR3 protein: ASSLGGGPYEH

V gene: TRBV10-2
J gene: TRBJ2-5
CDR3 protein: ASSEFRQGRQETQY

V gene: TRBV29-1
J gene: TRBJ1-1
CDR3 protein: SVARTGFNTEAF

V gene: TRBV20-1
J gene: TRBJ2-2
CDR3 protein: SASGLAGGTGELF

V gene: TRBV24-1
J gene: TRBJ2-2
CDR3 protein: ASSQVAGAGELF

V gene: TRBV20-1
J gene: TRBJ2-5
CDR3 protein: SAKTAGVGETQY

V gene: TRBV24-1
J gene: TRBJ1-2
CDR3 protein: ASSYLDTPYGYT

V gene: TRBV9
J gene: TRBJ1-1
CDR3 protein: ASSQVRAEAF

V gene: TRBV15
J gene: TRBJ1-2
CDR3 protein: ATSRGDRDRGQSNYGYT

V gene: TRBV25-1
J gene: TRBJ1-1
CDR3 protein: ASSLWTNTEAF

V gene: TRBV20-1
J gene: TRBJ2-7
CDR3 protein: SARVVGGSYEQY

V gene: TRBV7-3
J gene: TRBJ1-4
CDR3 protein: ASRAGQGAGEKLF

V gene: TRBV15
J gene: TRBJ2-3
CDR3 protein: ATSRRDSDTDTQY